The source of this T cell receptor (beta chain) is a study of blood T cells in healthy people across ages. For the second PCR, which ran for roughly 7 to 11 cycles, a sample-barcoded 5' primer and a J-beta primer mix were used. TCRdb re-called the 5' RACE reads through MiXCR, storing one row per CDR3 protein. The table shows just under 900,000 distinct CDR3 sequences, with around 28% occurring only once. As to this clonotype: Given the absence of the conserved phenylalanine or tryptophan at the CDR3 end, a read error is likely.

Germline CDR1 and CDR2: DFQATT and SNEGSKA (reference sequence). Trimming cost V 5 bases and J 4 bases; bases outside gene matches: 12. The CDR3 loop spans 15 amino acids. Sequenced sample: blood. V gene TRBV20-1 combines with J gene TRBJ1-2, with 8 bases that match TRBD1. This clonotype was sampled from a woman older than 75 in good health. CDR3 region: CSAEPKDRGAYGYTL. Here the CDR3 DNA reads TGCAGTGCTGAACCAAAAGACAGGGGAGCCTATGGCTACACCTTA.